This TCR beta chain is drawn from a study of control samples from healthy donors and cancer patients. The CDR3 covers 15 residues. Trimming pared 0 bases from V and 4 bases from J, leaving 10 bases between. In germline, CDR1 is LNHNV, CDR2 YYDKDF (reference sequence). The assay was immunoSEQ multiplex PCR, and TCRdb's table has in-frame clones only and misses some. The sample lists 84,000 or so clones; 75% to 95% were seen once. The TCR originated in a man aged 25-40 years in good health. The chain employs TRBV15 and TRBJ1-3; no definite D call. The sequenced sample consisted of blood. The CDR3 loop reads CATSRDRGGGNTIYF. The CDR3 nucleotides are TGTGCCACCAGCAGAGATCGAGGAGGCGGAAACACCATATATTTT.